This T cell receptor beta chain derives from a study of lymphopenia after photon versus proton radiotherapy. General study findings and limits: Survival link was tested only in deceased patients; proton benefit remains a possibility. After the lymphocyte nadir, photon-treated repertoires showed oligoclonal expansion, especially of CD8+ Temra cells. Larger post-nadir TCR diversity loss correlated inversely with survival in deceased patients. Photon-treated patients lost naive T cells and TCR diversity; proton-treated stayed stable.

Details on this clone: As yet, its antigen is unknown. The junction does not match germline at one end; this may be a read error.

Method: immunoSEQ multiplex PCR; TCRdb's copy keeps in-frame clones and lacks some. The repertoire holds around 30,000 clones, almost 90% seen once, with approximately 6.8% in the top ten. The CDR3 has 15 residues. From germline, CDR1 is MNHEY and CDR2 SMNVEV (reference sequence). The chain couples TRBV27 to TRBJ1-1; weak D call: TRBD1 (6 bases). The sequences come from peripheral blood, collected from a patient treated with photon-based radiotherapy. The clonotype was recovered from a woman aged 45-60 years with pancreatic cancer. This chain's CDR3 is CASSPREQGWRTMAF. The CDR3 DNA is TGTGCCAGCAGTCCTAGGGAACAGGGTTGGCGTACGATGGCCTTT.